This T cell receptor (beta chain) came from a study of cytomegalovirus exposure and HLA in healthy donors (dated by TCRdb to about 2017). Looking at the study overall: An earlier analysis of around 600 of the donors reported 250 to 300 Gb of sequence data and 100 million to 140 million unique TCR beta sequences from about 200 million T cells. An earlier analysis of 500 to 650 of the donors applied high-throughput TCR beta sequencing to assess whether each TCR beta V gene segment acted as functional or pseudogenic. A later analysis re-analyzed previously published TCR beta repertoires from 600 to 850 donors and added high-resolution HLA genotyping to study TCR occurrence patterns. The T cell repertoires of 666 subjects were profiled by immunosequencing and related to cytomegalovirus serostatus. About 330 gigabases of sequencing data and 70 million to 100 million unique TCR sequences made up an early release that covered some 640 HLA-typed donors. Rather than using new phenotypic data, the later analysis identified candidate immune exposures from TCR beta sequences and from how often those sequences occurred across donors. Typing coverage varied by locus: roughly 629-630 donors for A, B, C, DRB1 and DQB1; approximately 500 for DQA1; 600 to 610 for DPA1; approximately 470 for DPB1. Of the 350 to 450 genotyped donors, over 65% fell in the genetic ancestry cluster associated with self-reported Caucasian donors. Every discovery cohort repertoire had been produced on one sequencing platform. Class I and class II HLA loci were covered by the typing at four-digit resolution. To predict cytomegalovirus infection status, the study combined high-throughput TCR immunosequencing, statistical association of individual TCRs with disease status, and machine learning. Donor age, sex, ethnicity and CMV serostatus were compiled alongside the repertoire data. Across 300 to 500 genotyped donors of the cohort, an average of about 250,000 unique TCR beta nucleotide sequences per donor were sequenced, and roughly 17% of those sequences were non-productive. Genome-wide SNP genotypes for about 60% of the roughly 670 donors were used in a later genetic analysis, which treated that subset as a discovery cohort. A handful of DR-DQ haplotypes were treated as single units for association and clustering because of strong linkage in the cohort. Besides the first cohort of more than 650 subjects, a separate validation cohort made up of 90 to 150 different subjects was used. The study aimed to test whether signatures of past pathogen exposure could be identified by cataloging public T cell receptors. Here is what the overall study found, with its caveats: Linkage disequilibrium might explain the correlated functional status among segregating V segments, but an unknown experimental factor could not be excluded. In vitro tests confirmed that a few of the cytomegalovirus-associated TCR beta chains recognize cytomegalovirus antigens. Compared with the approximately 600-donor mean, donors in an Asian-associated ancestry cluster had fewer N-insertions in productive TCRs, according to a later genetic analysis. The presence/absence analyses assumed that sequencing depth was roughly uniform across donors, and that assumption may not be true. Several of the top co-occurrence clusters appeared to be linked to parvovirus B19, influenza, CMV and Epstein-Barr virus, according to a later analysis. Across donors, most TCR sequences were observed very rarely, whereas some public TCRs were present in many individuals. Some IMGT-functional V segments, including TRBV6-2 and TRBV6-3, could not be told apart with the 87-base-pair reads, so those segments were excluded. A later analysis found that HLA-associated TCR beta chains were more clonally expanded and had lower generation probabilities than equally common non-associated chains. An earlier analysis of around 500 of the donors showed that most TCR beta V segments appeared in productive rearrangements either about 87% or about 30% of the time, which broadly matched IMGT annotations. The authors suggested that the approach could potentially be extended to other disease states and immunological phenotypes. The sequencing pipeline was judged likely to have produced a cluster of highly shared sequence variants as a technical artifact. A total of around 150 TCR beta chains were listed by the study as associated with cytomegalovirus. The only immune exposure information available for the cohort was CMV serostatus. A later analysis found that most CMV-associated TCR beta chains appeared HLA-restricted, with HLA associations seemingly driven largely by CMV exposure. Specific HLA alleles were associated with 15,000 to 20,000 TCR beta sequences at a false discovery rate of 0.05 in a later analysis. In both the original and validation cohorts, the classifier was reported to diagnose cytomegalovirus status with high specificity and sensitivity. Because HLA typing was unavailable for some donors at each locus, only the typed subset was used in association tests. A further reported finding was that TCR beta sequences accurately predicted the HLA-A and HLA-B alleles for most subjects in the first cohort. Only TCR beta chains were sequenced in this cohort, and the absence of alpha or paired-chain data limited detectable features. According to a later analysis, TCR association rates differed among HLA loci, with DRB1 alleles showing the most associated TCRs and HLA-C alleles showing the fewest. A later genetic analysis associated a missense DCLRE1C variant with V-gene and J-gene trimming of TCR beta chains, and an independent cohort replicated the association. Strong co-occurrence of HLA alleles, especially DR and DQ, made assigning TCR associations to individual alleles difficult. The earlier analysis of fewer than 750 of the donors excluded 15 to 20 rarely observed V segments, including chromosome 9 orphons, because counts were too low.

As encoded in the germline V gene, CDR1 is SGHDT while CDR2 is YYEEEE. At the junction V is shortened by 7 bases and J by 3 bases; bases outside the gene matches: 5. 13 amino acids form the CDR3, both terminal residues included. This entry keeps only the CDR3 DNA: 39 bases, framed from base 1. Library preparation was by the immunoSEQ multiplex PCR assay. For the multiplex PCR, a mixture combining 60 forward primers for TCR Vbeta segments and 13 reverse primers for TCR Jbeta segments was used. The CDR3 region of rearranged TCR beta genes was amplified from genomic DNA by a multiplex PCR assay. On the Illumina HiSeq System, the amplified TCR beta libraries were sequenced as 87-base-pair reads. On the study's bioinformatics: Across the 670 or so repertoires, a later analysis counted 60 million to 90 million unique TCR beta chains, 9.5 million to 13 million of which were shared by at least two donors. To remove PCR and sequencing errors, raw reads were error-corrected and collapsed into unique sequences using a nearest-neighbor algorithm that merged closely related sequences. Alignment of CDR3 sequences to IMGT reference sequences was used to assign V, D and J gene segments. For a sequence to be retained, a match of at least six nucleotides to both a V gene segment and a J gene segment was required. A rearrangement counted as productive if the CDR3 had no stop codons and remained in frame with V and J, and every other rearrangement counted as non-productive. CDR3 was defined according to IMGT convention as the region running from the second conserved V-encoded cysteine to the conserved J-encoded phenylalanine. The earlier analysis of some 550 of the donors excluded any sequence lacking an unambiguous match to a single V gene segment. In an earlier analysis of 587 of the donors, a V segment was called functional when productive rearrangements were above 56.7%, and segregating when the standard deviation between donors exceeded 5%. A statistical classification framework was built to diagnose cytomegalovirus status from the catalog of TCR beta chain sequences. In a later analysis, V and J genes were assigned by comparing TCR nucleotide sequences against IMGT/GENE-DB human TR gene sequences. In a later analysis, CDR3 sequences and most-parsimonious VDJ recombination scenarios were assigned using the TCRdist pipeline. In a later analysis, each TCR beta chain was defined by its CDR3 amino acid sequence together with its V-gene family, and reads without a unique V-gene family were excluded. A later analysis removed over 500 highly shared, low-generation-probability nucleotide sequences to deal with suspected cross-contamination and a sequencing artifact. In a later analysis, a clonal expansion index for each public chain was calculated from normalized within-repertoire ranks of inferred template counts. In a later analysis, generation probabilities were computed using a VDJ recombination model fitted to out-of-frame rearrangements, and the results were checked against IGoR. In a later analysis, TCR-TCR, TCR-HLA and TCR-CMV co-occurrence was scored with hypergeometric tests, and a repertoire-size bias correction was applied to TCR pairs. In a later analysis, false discovery rates were estimated by permuting HLA or CMV assignments 20 times. In a later analysis, co-occurring TCRs were grouped using DBSCAN, and TCRdist sequence similarity was added for clustering within HLA-allele-positive subsets. Repertoires with fewer than 30,000 or more than 120,000 public chains, plus five repertoires with anomalous nucleotide sharing, were excluded from co-occurrence clustering. TCRdb carries this immuneACCESS record with in-frame sequences only. Its versions omit some clonotypes, under half of them owing to an unresolved V gene in the studies checked, with the rest unexplained. The DNA gave D and trimming, while V, J and clone size come from that table. Across this sample there are about 180,000 clones, with roughly 84% seen only once. The ten largest clonotypes hold about 1% of the sample.

With regard to this clone: Its antigen has not been determined. The final CDR3 position lacks the conserved phenylalanine or tryptophan, pointing to a likely read error.

The cohort comprised around 700 healthy bone marrow donors. All cohort members were sampled while nominally healthy, although unrecorded immune exposures were likely present. The donor was CMV seronegative and belonged to the group of 350 or so seronegative cohort members. Each donor provided a peripheral blood sample, and peripheral blood mononuclear cells were used for TCR beta sequencing. Genomic DNA extraction from the blood cell samples was performed with the Qiagen DNeasy Blood Extraction Kit. This clonotype originated in a man in his thirties or forties in good health and CMV-seronegative. The sequence is built from TRBV5-6 and TRBJ2-7, with 9 central nucleotides matching TRBD1. The sequenced sample was PBMCs. The CDR3 amino acid sequence is: CASFRQGGYEQYS. The sequenced DNA: TGTGCCAGCTTTAGACAGGGGGGCTACGAGCAGTACTCC.